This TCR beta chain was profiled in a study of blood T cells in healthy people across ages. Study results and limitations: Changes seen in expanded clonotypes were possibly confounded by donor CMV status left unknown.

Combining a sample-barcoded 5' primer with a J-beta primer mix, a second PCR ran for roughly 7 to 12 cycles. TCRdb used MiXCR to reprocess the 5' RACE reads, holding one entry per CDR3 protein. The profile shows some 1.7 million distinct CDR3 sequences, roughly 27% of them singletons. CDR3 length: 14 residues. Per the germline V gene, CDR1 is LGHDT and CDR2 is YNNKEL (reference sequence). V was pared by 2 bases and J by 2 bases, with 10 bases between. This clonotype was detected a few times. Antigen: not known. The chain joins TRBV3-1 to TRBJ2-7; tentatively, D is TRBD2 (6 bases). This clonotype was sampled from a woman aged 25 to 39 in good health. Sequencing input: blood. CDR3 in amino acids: CASSQPGTPYEQYF. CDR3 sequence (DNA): TGTGCCAGCAGCCAACCCGGGACTCCCTACGAGCAGTACTTC.